This TCR beta chain was sequenced in a study of T cell repertoires in cytomegalovirus infection. In regard to this clonotype: Its matching antigen is unknown.

One entry per CDR3 protein results from TCRdb running MiXCR on the reads. The data hold roughly 350,000 distinct CDR3 sequences, with about a third observed a single time. The germline V gene encodes CDR1 MNHEY and CDR2 SMNVEV (reference sequence). Trimming left V 6 bases short and J 5 bases short, with 18 bases between. This CDR3 has 15 amino acids. The chain carries TRBV27 and TRBJ2-3; D ambiguous. The receptor's source is a human donor in good health (CMV status not recorded). Some clones in this sample may be carry-over from other donors' samples. Sequencing was performed on cultured PBMCs, taken from culture after CMV antigen stimulation. In DNA, the CDR3 is TGTGCCAGCAGCCCTTTATTCGGCCCGGGAGATACGCAGTATTTT. Translated: CASSPLFGPGDTQYF.